This T cell receptor beta chain was retrieved from a study of blood T cell repertoires in COVID-19. Study-level background: The United States, Italy and Spain supplied acute and convalescent COVID-19 samples.

Profiled with immunoSEQ multiplex PCR; TCRdb holds only in-frame clones, not every one. The repertoire has over 300,000 clones, 70% to 90% of them found once; the top ten carry 0.95% to 1.5%. This clone was seen once. The sequencing input was peripheral blood. The origin of this receptor is a man aged 35 to 55 with acute or convalescent COVID-19.

CDR3 DNA sequence: TGTGCCAGCAGCCAAGTACCAGTCTCTGGAAACACCATATATTTT. Translating it yields CASSQVPVSGNTIYF. The V gene is TRBV3-1 (or the pseudogene TRBV3-2), the J gene TRBJ1-3; D uncertain. Germline-derived CDR1 and CDR2 are LGHDT and YNNKEL (reference sequence). V was trimmed by 1 base and J by 0 bases, leaving 7 bases between them. The length of the CDR3 is 15 residues.